A selection of T cell receptor beta chains follows, all from one sample in a study of cytomegalovirus exposure and HLA in healthy donors. Sequencing was performed with immunoSEQ multiplex PCR; in TCRdb, only in-frame clones are kept and a portion is missing. The sample holds 150,000 to 200,000 clones, just over 75% seen once. The sample was PBMCs. The origin of the receptors is a woman aged 25-40 years in good health and CMV-seropositive. Both conserved end residues are part of each CDR3. A D gene is named only where the DNA matches it firmly. Clone size is stated in some rows and not others, as once, few, many or a class when expanded.

clone_size	d_call	v_call	j_call	cdr3_nt	cdr3_aa
NA	TRBD2	TRBV29-1	TRBJ2-1	TGCAGCGCCGGACTAGTAAATGAGCAGTTCTTC	CSAGLVNEQFF
NA	TRBD1	TRBV5-4	TRBJ1-2	TGTGCCAGCAGCGCCCCGACAGGGTCCGGCTACACCTTC	CASSAPTGSGYTF
NA	TRBD2	TRBV9	TRBJ2-1	TGTGCCAGCAGCGTAGGAACGGGGACTAGCGGTTTCAACGGGCAGTTCTTC	CASSVGTGTSGFNGQFF
NA	NA	TRBV6-5	TRBJ1-3	TGTGCCAGCAGTTACCGGGGGAAAGGAGCTGGAAACACCATATATTTT	CASSYRGKGAGNTIYF
NA	TRBD1	TRBV6-6	TRBJ1-2	TGTGCCAGCAGTTACCAGGACAGGTTAGGCATCTATGGCTACACCTTC	CASSYQDRLGIYGYTF
NA	TRBD2	TRBV18	TRBJ2-2	TGTGCCAGCTCGCCTGCTAGCGGGAGTAACACCGGGGAGCTGTTTTTT	CASSPASGSNTGELFF
NA	NA	TRBV7-2	TRBJ1-1	TGTGCCAGCAGCCTTCAGATGTACACTGAAGCTTTCTTT	CASSLQMYTEAFF
NA	TRBD2	TRBV4-3	TRBJ2-1	TGCGCCAGCAGCCAAGAACGGGAGGGCTCCTACAATGAGCAGTTCTTC	CASSQEREGSYNEQFF
NA	TRBD1	TRBV7-7	TRBJ1-5	TGTGCCAGCAGCCCAGACAGGGGGCGCAACGGGAGCAATCAGCCCCAGCATTTT	CASSPDRGRNGSNQPQHF
NA	NA	TRBV7-9	TRBJ2-5	TGTGCCAGCAGCTTATCAGGGGTTGCGGGTTCCCAGTACTTC	CASSLSGVAGSQYF
few	TRBD1	TRBV2	TRBJ1-5	TGTGCCAGCAGTGCGAGAACAGGGGATCAGCCCCAGCATTTT	CASSARTGDQPQHF
NA	TRBD2	TRBV11-3	TRBJ2-2	TGTGCCAGCAGCTCCGGGACTAGCGGAGGGAACACCGGGGAGCTGTTTTTT	CASSSGTSGGNTGELFF
NA	TRBD1	TRBV29-1	TRBJ1-1	TGCAGCGTTGATAAGGGCACAGGGGTTAGCACTGAAGCTTTCTTT	CSVDKGTGVSTEAFF
NA	NA	TRBV28	TRBJ1-1	TGTGCCAGCATCTCGGGGGGTAGCACTGAAGCTTTCTTT	CASISGGSTEAFF
NA	TRBD2	TRBV7-8	TRBJ2-3	TGTGCCAGCAGCGTCCGACTAGCGGGGGTCACAGATACGCAGTATTTT	CASSVRLAGVTDTQYF
few	NA	TRBV30	TRBJ2-4	TGTGCCTGGAGTGAAAACAGTAAAAACATTCAGTACTTC	CAWSENSKNIQYF
NA	NA	TRBV7-2	TRBJ1-1	TGTGCCAGCAATCCCGGGGGGGACACTGAAGCTTTCTTT	CASNPGGDTEAFF
once	TRBD1	TRBV5-1	TRBJ2-7	TGCGCCAGCAGCTTGGCGGCCCCGGGACAGGGCCCCGAGCAGTACTTC	CASSLAAPGQGPEQYF
once	NA	TRBV6-6	TRBJ1-1	TGTGCCAGCACTGCTTGGAGGTCGAACACTGAAGCTTTCTTT	CASTAWRSNTEAFF
NA	TRBD2	TRBV6-5	TRBJ2-5	TGTGCCAGCAGTCGAATTAGCGGGGGGGCCGAGACCCAGTACTTC	CASSRISGGAETQYF
NA	NA	TRBV28	TRBJ1-2	TGTGCCAGCAGTTTCGACGCCAGGGCTAACTATGGCTACACCTTC	CASSFDARANYGYTF
NA	NA	TRBV18	TRBJ1-1	TGTGCCAGCTCACCACGGGCGTTGGGGGCAGACACTGAAGCTTTCTTT	CASSPRALGADTEAFF
NA	TRBD1	TRBV30	TRBJ1-2	TGTGCCTGGGAGGGACAGGCCTATGGCTACACCTTC	CAWEGQAYGYTF
NA	TRBD2	TRBV2	TRBJ2-5	TGTGCCAGCAGTGTTGGGGGGGACCAAGAGACCCAGTACTTC	CASSVGGDQETQYF
NA	NA	TRBV5-1	TRBJ2-2	TGCGCCAGCAGCTTGGCCGTCGGGAACACCGGGGAGCTGTTTTTT	CASSLAVGNTGELFF